The 8 T cell receptor beta chains reported below all come from one sample, sequenced in a study of T cells in Graves' hyperthyroidism and ophthalmopathy. RNA transcripts provided the source from which TCR beta CDR3 regions were amplified. The HTBI primer set served for first-round RT-PCR of the TCR CDR3. One entry per CDR3 protein, called by TCRdb with MiXCR from the multiplex PCR reads. This table holds fewer than 550,000 distinct CDR3 sequences, approximately 14% found once. The source material was blood. The receptors shown here come from a woman younger than 35 with Graves' hyperthyroidism.

Only a few counts were recorded for this clonotype. The chain links TRBV20-1 to TRBJ1-1, with TRBD1 as a possible D gene (5 bases). The germline V gene encodes CDR1 DFQATT and CDR2 SNEGSKA (reference sequence). Trimming removed 5 bases at V and 6 bases at J, with 13 bases between. This CDR3 is 12 amino acids long. CDR3 in DNA: TGCAGTGCTCCAATCCAGGGCTCTGAAGCTTTCTTT. This encodes CSAPIQGSEAFF.

This clonotype was seen ten or more times. The J gene is TRBJ2-2, the V gene TRBV4-1, with D tentatively TRBD1 (6 bases). Looked up from germline, CDR1 is MGHRA and CDR2 is YSYEKL. V gave up 0 bases and J gave up 6 bases, with 17 bases separating them. The CDR3 has 17 residues. The CDR3: CASSQERQKGDAGELFF. CDR3 nucleotide sequence: TGCGCCAGCAGCCAAGAACGGCAGAAGGGGGACGCCGGGGAGCTGTTTTTT.

Ten or more counts support this clonotype. The V gene is TRBV3-1, the J gene TRBJ2-1, with D perhaps TRBD2 (5 bases). There are 15 residues in the CDR3. CDR1 and CDR2 from the germline V gene are LGHDT and YNNKEL (reference sequence). V was trimmed by 5 bases and J by 2 bases, leaving 13 bases between them. This CDR3 is CASSSRLLPYNEQFF. CDR3 in DNA: TGTGCCAGCAGCTCTCGACTATTGCCCTACAATGAGCAGTTCTTC.

In this sample, this clonotype turned up many times. This chain joins TRBV10-3 and TRBJ1-1; no firm D call. The CDR3 length is 13 residues. CDR1 ENHRY and CDR2 SYGVKD come from the germline V gene. Trimming pared 4 bases from V and 5 bases from J, leaving 11 bases between. CDR3 in amino acids: CAISVVGGTEAFF. The CDR3 DNA reads TGTGCCATCAGTGTTGTCGGCGGGACTGAAGCTTTCTTT.

The chain is built from TRBV27 and TRBJ1-2, with D perhaps matching TRBD1 (5 bases). This CDR3 spans 15 amino acids. V lost 6 bases and J 4 bases, leaving 18 bases between the germline ends. Germline CDR1 and CDR2: MNHEY and SMNVEV (reference sequence). The CDR3 sequence: CASSVRAGNVYGYTF. Here the CDR3 DNA reads TGTGCCAGCAGCGTCAGGGCAGGGAACGTCTATGGCTACACCTTC.

There are many counts of this clonotype. The chain combines TRBV27 with TRBJ1-2, with D unresolved. The CDR3 has 15 amino acids. The ends were cut back, 2 bases at V and 6 bases at J, with 16 bases in the middle. Germline CDR1 MNHEY, CDR2 SMNVEV (reference sequence). The CDR3 sequence: CASSLEAEGTDGYTF. DNA for the CDR3: TGTGCCAGCAGTTTAGAGGCAGAGGGAACGGATGGCTACACCTTC.

This clonotype was counted many times. The chain combines TRBV12-5 with TRBJ2-1, with D possibly called TRBD1 or TRBD2 (5 bases each). The V gene lost 4 bases and the J gene lost 10 bases, with 11 bases spanning the gap. Germline V gives CDR1 LGHNT, CDR2 FRNRAP. The CDR3 has 12 residues. Written as DNA, the CDR3 is TGTGCTAGTGGTTACGGGGCAGCCGAGCAGTTCTTC. Translation gives CASGYGAAEQFF.

This clonotype was recorded many times. The rearrangement joins TRBV2 to TRBJ2-7, with TRBD1 identical over 8 bases. The V and J ends lost 2 bases and 6 bases, in that order; junction bases with no gene match: 3. CDR1 is SNHLY and CDR2 is FYNNEI in the germline V gene. The CDR3 sequence is 13 residues long. This CDR3 is CASSEQGAAEQYF. In DNA form, the CDR3 reads TGTGCCAGCAGTGAACAGGGGGCGGCCGAGCAGTACTTC.